The 29 T cell receptor beta chains below come from one sample, sequenced in a study of early T cells in non-severe SARS-CoV-2 infection. TCRdb used MiXCR to reprocess the 5' RACE reads, holding one entry per CDR3 protein. Seen here are tens of thousands of distinct CDR3 sequences, around 5% observed once, and the top ten hold around 4.3%. Sequencing used whole blood. The receptors shown here come from an adult who was a healthcare worker with PCR-confirmed SARS-CoV-2 infection or an uninfected control (not recorded which).

There are a few counts of this clonotype. The chain uses TRBV18 and TRBJ2-2, with 7 bases lining up with TRBD1. The V and J ends lost 6 bases and 0 bases, in that order; junction bases with no gene match: 4. CDR3 length: 15 residues. Germline CDR1 KGHSH, CDR2 LQKENI. CDR3 residues: CASSPGTANTGELFF. In DNA, the CDR3 is TGTGCCAGCTCGCCCGGGACAGCGAACACCGGGGAGCTGTTTTTT.

This clonotype came up many times. The gene calls are TRBV4-1 and TRBJ2-1; maybe TRBD2 (6 bases). Germline CDR1 reads MGHRA; CDR2 reads YSYEKL. The CDR3 length is 17 residues. V was clipped by 1 base and J by 0 bases, with 13 bases between them. CDR3: CASSQALDYYSYNEQFF. The CDR3 region has the DNA TGCGCCAGCAGCCAAGCTCTGGACTACTACTCCTACAATGAGCAGTTCTTC.

This clonotype was counted at least ten times. The J gene is TRBJ1-6, the V gene TRBV3-1; 10 bases line up with TRBD1. CDR1 is LGHDT and CDR2 is YNNKEL in the germline V gene (reference sequence). The V and J ends lost 1 base and 10 bases, in that order; junction bases with no gene match: 1. This CDR3 has 14 amino acids. Here the CDR3 reads CASSQGTGGSPLHF. As DNA, the CDR3 is TGTGCCAGCAGCCAAGGGACAGGGGGATCACCCCTCCACTTT.

The CDR3 nucleotides read TGTGCCAGCAGCTTAGTCCGAGAGAATGAGCAGTTCTTC. It codes for CASSLVRENEQFF. This sequence joins TRBV11-3 and TRBJ2-1, with D unclear. The V end lost 1 base, the J end lost 7 bases, and 8 bases lay between the germline ends. The CDR3 extends over 13 amino acids. CDR1 SGHNT and CDR2 YENEEA come from the germline V gene.

This clonotype occurred many times. The chain is built from TRBV5-6 and TRBJ2-3; D not resolved. CDR1 SGHDT and CDR2 YYEEEE come from the germline V gene. V was cut by 1 base and J by 8 bases, with 14 bases left in between. The CDR3 loop spans 14 amino acids. In nucleotides, the CDR3 is TGTGCCAGCAGCTTGAAGGTCGGCTACCCTACGCAGTATTTT. It specifies CASSLKVGYPTQYF.

This clonotype was picked up many times. The chain links TRBV9 to TRBJ2-7, with 7 nucleotides matching TRBD1. Germline V lookup: CDR1 SGDLS, CDR2 YYNGEE. V lost 2 bases, J lost 0 bases, and 8 bases stayed unmatched. CDR3 length: 16 amino acids. The CDR3 is CASSVQGGGSSYEQYF. The DNA of the CDR3 is TGTGCCAGCAGCGTCCAAGGGGGCGGAAGCTCCTACGAGCAGTACTTC.

Only a few counts were recorded for this clonotype. The chain uses TRBV4-3 and TRBJ2-2; 14 nucleotides agree with TRBD2. This CDR3 comprises 16 residues. J gave up 6 bases and V 4 bases, and 4 bases lay outside the gene matches. Per germline, CDR1 LGHNA and CDR2 YSLEER. CDR3 protein: CASSRAGLAGAGELFF. CDR3 DNA: TGCGCCAGCAGCCGCGCGGGACTAGCGGGAGCCGGGGAGCTGTTTTTT.

This clonotype showed up many times. The rearrangement links TRBV13 to TRBJ2-5; D call uncertain. Per germline, CDR1 PRHDT and CDR2 FYEKMQ (reference sequence). The CDR3 length is 14 residues. V lost 1 base and J lost 5, with 11 bases in between. CDR3 DNA sequence: TGTGCCAGCAGCTTAGCGGTAGAGAAGGAGACCCAGTACTTC. This gives the protein CASSLAVEKETQYF. Supplemented by reference TRBV13 and TRBJ2-5, the full variable domain reads AAGVIQSPRHLIKEKRETATLKCYPIPRHDTVYWYQQGPGQDPQFLISFYEKMQSDKGSIPDRFSAQQFSDYHSELNMSSLELGDSALYFCASSLAVEKETQYFGPGTRLLVL.

This clonotype was counted many times. V usage is TRBV2 and J usage is TRBJ1-3; D not certain. The CDR3 is 13 amino acids. V lost 4 bases and J lost 0, with 4 bases in between. Germline V gives CDR1 SNHLY, CDR2 FYNNEI. The CDR3 region is CASSGGSGNTIYF. The CDR3 DNA reads as TGTGCCAGCAGTGGAGGCTCTGGAAACACCATATATTTT. The full variable domain, with the rest looked up from reference TRBV2 and TRBJ1-3, is EPEVTQTPSHQVTQMGQEVILRCVPISNHLYFYWYRQILGQKVEFLVSFYNNEISEKSEIFDDQFSVERPDGSNFTLKIRSTKLEDSAMYFCASSGGSGNTIYFGEGSWLTVV.

A word on this clonotype: This may stem from a read error, because a much larger clone lies one nucleotide away. This rearrangement joins TRBV6-2 or TRBV6-3 to TRBJ2-1; 7 nucleotides match TRBD1. The CDR3 has 12 amino acids. Germline V gene data show CDR1 as MNHEY and CDR2 as SVGEGT. The CDR3 region has the DNA TGTGTCAGCAGACAGACAGGGTTTGAGCAGTTCTTC. Protein product: CVSRQTGFEQFF.

This clonotype was seen ten or more times. The chain employs TRBV19 and TRBJ2-3, with D maybe TRBD1 (5 bases). CDR1 is LNHDA, CDR2 SQIVND, per germline (reference sequence). The CDR3 totals 14 residues. With 4 bases removed from V and 0 bases from J, the gap between germline ends came to 8 bases. The CDR3 nucleotides are TGTGCCAGTAGTAACGGACAAAGCACAGATACGCAGTATTTT. Translated: CASSNGQSTDTQYF.

This clonotype has ten or more counts. The gene calls are TRBV5-1 and TRBJ2-1, with D possibly being TRBD2 (6 bases). The CDR3 has 16 residues. Germline lookup yields CDR1 SGHRS and CDR2 YFSETQ. Trimming stripped 4 bases from V and 3 bases from J, with 17 bases between. The CDR3 loop is CASSPSQGGVYNEQFF. The CDR3, as DNA: TGCGCCAGCAGCCCTTCGCAGGGCGGGGTCTACAATGAGCAGTTCTTC.

This chain uses TRBV29-1 with TRBJ1-2; no reliable D call. In germline, CDR1 is SQVTM, CDR2 ANQGSEA. V was shortened by 0 bases and J by 4 bases, with 12 bases between the two germline ends. The CDR3 length is 14 residues. The CDR3 region has the DNA TGCAGCGTTGAAGATCCGAGTCCTCCCTATGGCTACACCTTC. This sequence encodes CSVEDPSPPYGYTF.

This clonotype occurred many times. The V call is TRBV10-3, the J call TRBJ2-7, with TRBD1 matching 7 bases. The V segment lost 0 bases and the J segment 6 bases; nucleotides outside the gene matches: 8. The CDR3 has 15 residues. Germline V gene data show CDR1 as ENHRY and CDR2 as SYGVKD. The CDR3 nucleotides are TGTGCCATCAGTGAGTCGCGACAGGGTTTGGTCGAGCAGTACTTC. Translation gives CAISESRQGLVEQYF.

This clonotype was counted many times. This chain connects TRBV19 to TRBJ2-7, with TRBD2 identical over 9 bases. This CDR3 region has 15 residues. The germline gives CDR1 LNHDA, CDR2 SQIVND (reference sequence). J lost 5 bases, V lost 5 bases, and 10 bases had no gene match. The CDR3 region has the DNA TGTGCCAGTAGTCCAGTAGCGGGAGTAGGGAACGAGCAGTACTTC. Translating it yields CASSPVAGVGNEQYF. Supplemented by reference TRBV19 and TRBJ2-7, the full variable domain reads DGGITQSPKYLFRKEGQNVTLSCEQNLNHDAMYWYRQDPGQGLRLIYYSQIVNDFQKGDIAEGYSVSREKKESFPLTVTSAQKNPTAFYLCASSPVAGVGNEQYFGPGTRLTVT.

The sample holds many counts of this clonotype. The chain has TRBV12-3 or TRBV12-4 and TRBJ2-1; 14 nucleotides match TRBD2. The junction had 7 bases not matched to a gene; V was cut back by 6 bases and J by 6 bases. This CDR3 spans 16 amino acids. This chain's CDR3 is CASSRHGLAGGNEQFF. CDR3 coding DNA: TGTGCCAGCAGCCGACACGGACTAGCGGGAGGCAATGAGCAGTTCTTC.

This clonotype was picked up many times. V usage is TRBV29-1 and J usage is TRBJ1-1; D unresolved. Germline V gene lookup returns CDR1 SQVTM and CDR2 ANQGSEA. The V end lost 1 base, the J end lost 0 bases, and 6 bases lay between the germline ends. The CDR3 runs 13 residues. CDR3 amino acids: CSVEVNMNTEAFF. CDR3 coding DNA: TGCAGCGTTGAAGTCAATATGAACACTGAAGCTTTCTTT.

This clonotype has ten or more counts. The V call is TRBV23-1, the J call TRBJ1-1, with 9 bases identical to TRBD1. TRBV23-1 is identified as an open reading frame with a role that is uncertain. There are 16 residues in the CDR3. The junction had 6 bases not matched to a gene; V was cut back by 3 bases and J by 1 base. The CDR3, as DNA: TGCGCCAGCAGTCACTACAGGGGGCTACCGAACACTGAAGCTTTCTTT. Protein: CASSHYRGLPNTEAFF.

This clonotype has ten or more counts. This chain connects TRBV28 to TRBJ1-5, with a tentative D call TRBD1 (6 bases). The CDR3 covers 16 residues. Trimming cost V 6 bases and J 3 bases, with 18 bases left between them. CDR1 and CDR2 (germline): MDHEN, SYDVKM. Written as DNA, the CDR3 is TGTGCCAGCAGCACGCCGACAGGAGGGTTCAATCAGCCCCAGCATTTT. It codes for CASSTPTGGFNQPQHF.

This clonotype was seen many times. This chain uses TRBV6-5 with TRBJ2-7; the match to TRBD1 covers 8 bases. Germline V gives CDR1 MNHEY, CDR2 SVGAGI. V dropped 6 bases and J dropped 3; count of bases not matched to a gene: 4. This CDR3 comprises 13 residues. As DNA, the CDR3 is TGTGCCAGCAGCTCCGACAGGGGCTACGAGCAGTACTTC. The encoded protein is CASSSDRGYEQYF.

The V and J genes are TRBV5-1 and TRBJ1-1; D is undetermined. This CDR3 spans 15 amino acids. Trimming removed 0 bases at V and 1 base at J, with 10 bases between. Per the germline V gene, CDR1 is SGHRS and CDR2 is YFSETQ. CDR3 coding DNA: TGCGCCAGCAGCTTGGTGGCAGGAGCGAACACTGAAGCTTTCTTT. This translates into CASSLVAGANTEAFF.

CDR3 residues: CASSLGRDEQFF. The CDR3 bases are TGTGCCAGCAGCTTAGGGCGTGATGAGCAGTTCTTC. The V call is TRBV7-2, the J call TRBJ2-1; no definite D call. The CDR3 spans 12 residues. CDR1 is SGHTA, CDR2 FQGNSA, per germline. V was clipped by 1 base and J by 8 bases, with 6 bases between them.

The rearrangement joins TRBV11-2 to TRBJ1-1; maybe TRBD1 (5 bases). The CDR3 is 15 amino acids. V was clipped by 4 bases and J by 9 bases, with 21 bases between them. CDR1 and CDR2 from the germline V gene are SGHAT and FQNNGV. The DNA for the CDR3 is TGTGCCAGCAGCTCCCTTTACAGGAGTGGGGCAAAAGCTTTCTTT. Translating it yields CASSSLYRSGAKAFF.

This clonotype came up many times. The V and J genes are TRBV6-5 and TRBJ2-7, with TRBD1 as a possible D gene (6 bases). Germline values: CDR1 MNHEY, CDR2 SVGAGI. The CDR3 is 13 amino acids. V lost 6 bases to trimming and J lost 4 bases, with 13 bases between them. The CDR3 reads CASSPGTTYEQYF. The CDR3, as DNA: TGTGCCAGCAGCCCCGGGACAACTTACGAGCAGTACTTC.

There are many counts of this clonotype. The rearrangement links TRBV18 to TRBJ1-1; D perhaps matches TRBD1 (6 bases). V was pared by 6 bases and J by 11 bases, with 22 bases between. CDR1 is KGHSH, CDR2 LQKENI, per germline. The CDR3 runs to 14 residues. CDR3 amino acids: CASSPGRSEGVAFF. CDR3 in DNA: TGTGCCAGCTCTCCGGGGCGGTCGGAGGGGGTGGCTTTCTTT.

This clonotype was observed many times. V and J are TRBV11-2 and TRBJ1-6; D unclear. V shed 0 bases and J shed 9 bases, with 12 bases lying between them. The length of the CDR3 is 15 residues. In germline, CDR1 is SGHAT, CDR2 FQNNGV. DNA of the CDR3: TGTGCCAGCAGCTTAGAGGGAGGAAGAATTTCACCCCTCCACTTT. Its protein is CASSLEGGRISPLHF.

This clonotype was recorded at least ten times. This chain uses TRBV11-2 with TRBJ1-1, with TRBD1 as a possible D gene (6 bases). Germline V CDR1 and CDR2: SGHAT, FQNNGV. The CDR3 runs 15 residues. V lost 5 bases, J lost 0 bases, and 13 bases lay in between. The CDR3 DNA reads as TGTGCCAGCAGCACGACGACAGGTATGAACACTGAAGCTTTCTTT. As protein: CASSTTTGMNTEAFF.

The J gene is TRBJ2-7, the V gene TRBV10-3; weak D call: TRBD1 (6 bases). Germline CDR1 reads ENHRY; CDR2 reads SYGVKD. The CDR3 is made up of 15 amino acids. Trimming took off 6 bases at V and 0 bases at J, with 15 bases between the two ends. CDR3 bases: TGTGCCATCAGCCCCTCTCAGGGGAGCTCCTACGAGCAGTACTTC. It encodes CAISPSQGSSYEQYF.

In its sample, this clonotype was seen many times. J is TRBJ1-3 and V is TRBV6-5, with 7 bases identical to TRBD1. The CDR3 spans 18 residues. The ends lost 0 bases at V and 2 bases at J; junction bases unmatched: 10. CDR1 is MNHEY, CDR2 SVGAGI, per germline. Written as DNA, the CDR3 is TGTGCCAGCAGTTACTCGATGCTTGTAGGGGGCCCTGGAAACACCATATATTTT. Amino acid sequence: CASSYSMLVGGPGNTIYF.